This T cell receptor (beta chain) derives from a study of PD-1 blockade in classical Hodgkin lymphoma. Study details: Patients in the cohort were put on intravenous nivolumab, 3 mg/kg every 2 weeks. Study-level findings and limits: Newly diagnosed patients were reported to start with lower TCR diversity than healthy donors. Those patients who began receiving nivolumab less than 1 year after ASCT had lower diversity, and they were excluded. While CD8+ TCR diversity did not rise significantly by C4D1, CD4+ TCR diversity did.

TCRdb keeps only in-frame clones here, not all; method: immunoSEQ multiplex PCR. The data show about 13,000 clones, 92% seen once. Germline loops: CDR1 SGHVS, CDR2 FNYEAQ. After removal of 5 bases from V and 3 bases from J, the junction contained 7 bases not matched to a gene. The CDR3 covers 14 residues. For this clone: Its antigen is not identified.

Every patient was affected by relapse after autologous stem cell transplantation, while exposure to brentuximab vedotin was not uniform. The TCR was taken from a human donor with classical Hodgkin lymphoma. Specimen: peripheral blood mononuclear cells (PBMCs), collected at baseline. The chain carries TRBV7-6 and TRBJ2-7; TRBD1 matches 7 bases. The DNA of the CDR3 is TGTGCCAGCAGCCCCCGACAGGGACACTACGAGCAGTACTTC. Translation: CASSPRQGHYEQYF.